Listed here are 13 T cell receptor beta chains from one sample, sequenced in a study of CD8+CD57+ T cells in acquired aplastic anemia. Genomic DNA was employed as the template in profiling TCR beta VDJ and CDR3. Using its own MiXCR run on the reads, TCRdb lists one record per CDR3 protein. Of around 79,000 distinct CDR3 sequences in the sample, about 70% were seen once. Patients sequenced had flow cytometry evidence of CD8+CD57+ cell expansion. Sequences were obtained from sorted CD4+, CD8+, or CD8+CD57+ T cells (not recorded which) from PBMCs. These receptors all stem from a human donor with aplastic anemia.

This clonotype came up many times. The chain links TRBV19 to TRBJ2-4, with D possibly matching TRBD2 (5 bases). From germline, CDR1 is LNHDA and CDR2 SQIVND (reference sequence). The germline V and J ends were trimmed by 5 bases and 8 bases, with 10 bases remaining between them. The CDR3 length is 12 residues. The CDR3 is CASSASLHIQYF. CDR3 nucleotide sequence: TGTGCCAGTAGTGCTAGCTTGCACATTCAGTACTTC.

This clonotype turned up a few times. The V call is TRBV15, the J call TRBJ1-5; D is uncertain. Germline V CDR1 and CDR2: LNHNV, YYDKDF (reference sequence). Trimming left V 0 bases short and J 0 bases short, with 9 bases between. CDR3 length equals 16 residues. DNA of the CDR3: TGTGCCACCAGCAGAGACGGCGGGCGTAGCAATCAGCCCCAGCATTTT. Its protein product is CATSRDGGRSNQPQHF.

In this sample, this clonotype turned up a few times. The genes are TRBV27 and TRBJ2-7; the match to TRBD1 covers 8 bases. CDR3 length: 16 residues. Germline CDR1 MNHEY, CDR2 SMNVEV (reference sequence). Germline trimming cut 4 bases from V and 7 bases from J; bases unmatched to any gene: 15. DNA for the CDR3: TGTGCCAGCAGTTCCGCCACCGACAGGGGAAATGGAGAGCAGTACTTC. Residues: CASSSATDRGNGEQYF.

The chain employs TRBV29-1 and TRBJ2-2, with TRBD2 matching 9 bases. Germline CDR1 is SQVTM and CDR2 is ANQGSEA. The V segment lost 8 bases and the J segment 4 bases; nucleotides outside the gene matches: 8. This CDR3 comprises 14 residues. CDR3 sequence reads: CSSLAGAGTGELFF. CDR3 nucleotides: TGCAGCTCGTTAGCGGGAGCAGGCACCGGGGAGCTGTTTTTT.

The CDR3 sequence is CASNSGQGANQPQHF. The CDR3 DNA follows: TGTGCCAGCAACTCTGGACAGGGGGCTAATCAGCCCCAGCATTTT. The rearrangement uses TRBV2 and TRBJ1-5; TRBD1 aligns across 11 bases. The CDR3 totals 15 residues. The junction had 6 bases not matched to a gene; V was cut back by 7 bases and J by 4 bases. CDR1 SNHLY and CDR2 FYNNEI come from the germline V gene. Full variable domain (rest looked up from reference TRBV2 and TRBJ1-5): EPEVTQTPSHQVTQMGQEVILRCVPISNHLYFYWYRQILGQKVEFLVSFYNNEISEKSEIFDDQFSVERPDGSNFTLKIRSTKLEDSAMYFCASNSGQGANQPQHFGDGTRLSIL.

V gene TRBV29-1 combines with J gene TRBJ1-1, with a weak D call TRBD1 (5 bases). Trimming took 6 bases from V and 0 from J, leaving 8 bases between them. This CDR3 has 12 residues. Per the germline V gene, CDR1 is SQVTM and CDR2 is ANQGSEA. In DNA, the CDR3 is TGCAGCGTAAGACAGATGAACACTGAAGCTTTCTTT. Its translation is CSVRQMNTEAFF.

The chain links TRBV7-8 to TRBJ2-7; 7 nucleotides line up with TRBD1. V shed 4 bases and J 3 bases; nucleotides not matched to a gene: 15. Germline-derived CDR1 and CDR2 are SGHVS and FQNEAQ. The CDR3 is 17 amino acids. The CDR3 protein is CASSSLGTAQGLYEQYF. In DNA, the CDR3 is TGTGCCAGCAGCTCCCTCGGGACAGCCCAAGGACTCTACGAGCAGTACTTC.

The V call is TRBV6-1, the J call TRBJ1-5; TRBD1 aligns across 7 bases. CDR3 size: 13 residues. Germline V lookup: CDR1 MNHNS, CDR2 SASEGT. V lost 11 bases to trimming and J lost 7 bases; unmatched junction nucleotides: 11. The DNA of the CDR3 is TGTGCCGGGGCGACAGGGTTGGACCAGCCCCAGCATTTT. Translated: CAGATGLDQPQHF.

CDR3 residues: CSHWELISTDTQYF. The CDR3 DNA reads as TGCAGCCATTGGGAGCTCATTAGCACAGATACGCAGTATTTT. J is TRBJ2-3 and V is TRBV29-1; tentatively, D is TRBD2 (5 bases). The CDR3 sequence is 14 residues long. V dropped 8 bases and J dropped 0 bases, with 15 bases sitting between them. Germline V CDR1 and CDR2: SQVTM, ANQGSEA.

This clonotype showed up many times. The V and J genes are TRBV7-9 and TRBJ2-5, with a weak D call TRBD1 (5 bases). V was clipped by 7 bases and J by 4 bases, with 22 bases between them. Germline V gene lookup returns CDR1 SEHNR and CDR2 FQNEAQ (reference sequence). There are 16 residues in the CDR3. This chain's CDR3 is CASNTVDGQVGETQYF. The DNA for the CDR3 is TGTGCCAGCAACACTGTAGACGGACAAGTGGGAGAGACCCAGTACTTC.

CDR3 sequence (DNA): TGCAGTGCTAGGGACGTTATCACTGTCGTCCACGAGCAGTACTTC. Translated, it gives CSARDVITVVHEQYF. The chain employs TRBV20-1 and TRBJ2-7, with D unresolved. There are 15 residues in the CDR3. Trimming removed 3 bases at V and 5 bases at J, with 20 bases between. Germline V gene lookup returns CDR1 DFQATT and CDR2 SNEGSKA (reference sequence).

The V call is TRBV19, the J call TRBJ2-7; 7 bases are a match to TRBD1. Germline trimming cut 6 bases from V and 2 bases from J; bases unmatched to any gene: 7. This CDR3 spans 14 amino acids. Germline CDR1 and CDR2: LNHDA and SQIVND (reference sequence). In nucleotides, the CDR3 is TGTGCCAGTAGCGCGACAGGGCGAACCTACGAGCAGTACTTC. As protein: CASSATGRTYEQYF.

The gene calls are TRBV7-9 and TRBJ2-5; 7 positions agree with TRBD1. The CDR3 has 13 residues. J was trimmed by 5 bases and V by 6 bases; bases with no gene match: 6. Germline lookup yields CDR1 SEHNR and CDR2 FQNEAQ (reference sequence). CDR3 nucleotides: TGTGCCAGCAGACGGACAGGAACTGAGACCCAGTACTTC. This sequence encodes CASRRTGTETQYF.